This entry concerns a single T cell receptor (beta chain). Vbeta (60) and Jbeta (13) primers were used in the PCR. The data were produced by immunoSEQ multiplex PCR, yet TCRdb's version contains in-frame clones alone and is incomplete. The sample records approximately 170,000 clones, over 65% being singletons. The data were taken from a study of cytomegalovirus exposure and HLA in healthy donors. Trimming cost V 3 bases and J 5 bases, with 14 bases left between them. Germline V gene sequence: CDR1 LGHNA, CDR2 YSLEER. This CDR3 region has 14 residues. The chain employs TRBV4-3 and TRBJ2-7, with a tentative D call TRBD2 (5 bases). The material sequenced was PBMCs. The receptor was derived from a female donor in good health and CMV-seronegative. Here the CDR3 reads CASSQGLVSDEQYF. The DNA of the CDR3 is TGCGCCAGCAGCCAGGGCCTAGTTAGCGACGAGCAGTACTTC.